Below, 11 T cell receptor beta chains from the same sample are listed, as sequenced in a study of shared clonotypes between healthy human individuals. Here immunoSEQ multiplex PCR was the method, and the copy in TCRdb shows in-frame clones only, minus some. Among some 490,000 clones listed, about 85% were seen once. The sample taken for sequencing was PBMCs. The receptors were gathered from a woman aged 40 to 55 in good health. Some clones in this sample may be carry-over from other donors' samples.

The chain has TRBV29-1 and TRBJ2-7; the match to TRBD1 covers 9 bases. Germline V gene lookup returns CDR1 SQVTM and CDR2 ANQGSEA. This CDR3 is built from 13 residues. V gave up 6 bases and J gave up 2 bases; unmatched junction bases: 5. The chain's CDR3 is CSVRQGGTYEQYF. In nucleotides, the CDR3 is TGCAGCGTGCGACAGGGGGGAACCTACGAGCAGTACTTC.

CDR3: CASSARRIQETQYF. CDR3 sequence (DNA): TGTGCCAGCAGCGCCCGTCGGATCCAAGAGACCCAGTACTTC. V usage is TRBV21-1 and J usage is TRBJ2-5. TRBV21-1 is a listed pseudogene. CDR3 length: 14 residues.

The chain recombines TRBV2 with TRBJ2-1, with 9 bases aligning to TRBD2. CDR3 length: 14 amino acids. With 7 bases clipped from V and 8 bases from J, the junction kept 9 bases outside the gene matches. CDR1 is SNHLY and CDR2 is FYNNEI in the germline V gene. In DNA, the CDR3 is TGTGCCAGCACGGGCGGGAGGGCCTCAGATGAGCAGTTCTTC. Translated: CASTGGRASDEQFF.

CDR3 protein: CASRPGVGELFF. CDR3 in DNA: TGTGCCAGCAGGCCGGGGGTCGGGGAGCTGTTTTTT. The chain combines TRBV27 with TRBJ2-2; D perhaps matches TRBD2 (6 bases). The CDR3 extends over 12 amino acids. Germline CDR1 reads MNHEY; CDR2 reads SMNVEV (reference sequence). The germline V and J ends were trimmed by 6 bases and 7 bases, with 9 bases remaining between them.

Comments on this clone: This sequence may be a read error, since a much larger clone differs from it by one base. CDR3 nucleotide sequence: TGTGCCAGCAGCTTCGGGGGAGACTATGGCTACACCTTC. This translates into CASSFGGDYGYTF. The V and J genes are TRBV7-6 and TRBJ1-2; D is perhaps TRBD1 (5 bases). Germline CDR1 is SGHVS and CDR2 is FNYEAQ. The length of the CDR3 is 13 residues. Trimming left V 3 bases short and J 3 bases short, with 8 bases between.

The V call is TRBV27, the J call TRBJ2-7; tentative D call: TRBD1 (7 bases). V lost 6 bases to trimming and J lost 0 bases, with 21 bases between them. There are 17 residues in the CDR3. Germline-derived CDR1 and CDR2 are MNHEY and SMNVEV (reference sequence). The CDR3 protein is CASSLTGGQFGSYEQYF. CDR3 nucleotides: TGTGCCAGCAGCCTAACCGGGGGACAGTTTGGCTCCTACGAGCAGTACTTC.

J is TRBJ1-2 and V is TRBV11-3, with D uncertain. Germline V gene sequence: CDR1 SGHNT, CDR2 YENEEA. This CDR3 contains 15 residues. V was trimmed by 5 bases and J by 1 base, leaving 14 bases between them. This CDR3 reads CASSPDPLFNYGYTF. Written as DNA, the CDR3 is TGTGCCAGCAGCCCGGATCCCCTCTTTAACTATGGCTACACCTTC.

The rearrangement uses TRBV29-1 and TRBJ2-5; D gene uncertain. V gave up 1 base and J gave up 5 bases, with 8 bases separating them. The germline gives CDR1 SQVTM, CDR2 ANQGSEA. This CDR3 region has 12 residues. DNA of the CDR3: TGCAGCGTTGAAGGTTTCGGGGAGACCCAGTACTTC. Residues: CSVEGFGETQYF. The full variable domain, its missing parts supplied by reference TRBV29-1 and TRBJ2-5, is SAVISQKPSRDICQRGTSLTIQCQVDSQVTMMFWYRQQPGQSLTLIATANQGSEATYESGFVIDKFPISRPNLTFSTLTVSNMSPEDSSIYLCSVEGFGETQYFGPGTRLLVL.

The chain is built from TRBV20-1 and TRBJ1-1; D is uncertain. There are 11 residues in the CDR3. Germline-derived CDR1 and CDR2 are DFQATT and SNEGSKA (reference sequence). Trimming stripped 4 bases from V and 1 base from J, with 4 bases between. CDR3 DNA sequence: TGCAGTGCTATATGGAACACTGAAGCTTTCTTT. Protein product: CSAIWNTEAFF.

The chain combines TRBV5-1 with TRBJ2-1, with 12 bases lining up with TRBD2. The CDR3 contains 19 residues. Unmatched junction bases numbered 12, after V lost 3 bases and J lost 2 bases. The V gene's germline CDR1 is SGHRS and CDR2 YFSETQ. This CDR3 is CASSSTTRLAGAPYNEQFF. The CDR3 DNA is TGCGCCAGCAGCTCCACCACTAGACTAGCGGGAGCTCCCTACAATGAGCAGTTCTTC.

The chain links TRBV5-1 to TRBJ2-7; D remains unclear. CDR1 SGHRS and CDR2 YFSETQ come from the germline V gene. CDR3 size: 14 residues. Trimming cost V 0 bases and J 5 bases, with 12 bases left between them. The CDR3 sequence: CASSLGMGYDEQYF. CDR3 nucleotide sequence: TGCGCCAGCAGCTTGGGGATGGGCTACGACGAGCAGTACTTC.